Below, 15 T cell receptor beta chains from the same sample are listed, as sequenced in a study of T cell responses to AZD1222 COVID-19 vaccine. The method was immunoSEQ multiplex PCR; TCRdb's version includes in-frame clones alone and lacks a portion of them. The data hold fewer than 150,000 clones, with around 90% observed a single time. The sample was peripheral blood, taken 28 days after the second AZD1222 dose. The receptors originated from an adult who received the AZD1222 COVID-19 vaccine.

The chain joins TRBV14 to TRBJ1-1, with D maybe TRBD1 (6 bases). CDR1 is SGHDN and CDR2 is FVKESK in the germline V gene. There are 15 residues in the CDR3. V dropped 6 bases and J dropped 3 bases, with 17 bases sitting between them. CDR3 nucleotide sequence: TGTGCCAGCAGTCCCGTTGCGGGGGCGGACACTGAAGCTTTCTTT. It is translated as CASSPVAGADTEAFF.

The chain has TRBV5-1 and TRBJ2-7, with D possibly being TRBD1 (6 bases). The V gene lost 4 bases and the J gene lost 5 bases, with 19 bases spanning the gap. The CDR3 contains 15 residues. Germline V gene data show CDR1 as SGHRS and CDR2 as YFSETQ. CDR3 bases: TGCGCCAGCAGCCCTTACGACAGGAAGATCAACGAGCAGTACTTC. Residues: CASSPYDRKINEQYF.

The chain has TRBV20-1 and TRBJ2-2; TRBD2 agrees at 8 bases. Trimming took 3 bases from V and 5 from J; bases not matched to a gene: 5. Germline V gene data show CDR1 as DFQATT and CDR2 as SNEGSKA (reference sequence). The CDR3 has 14 residues. The CDR3 bases are TGCAGTGCTAGTCGGGGGGGCCTAACCGGGGAGCTGTTTTTT. Translating gives CSASRGGLTGELFF.

This chain joins TRBV12-3 or TRBV12-4 and TRBJ1-5; the D is unclear. Trimming took off 6 bases at V and 9 bases at J, with 15 bases between the two ends. This CDR3 contains 13 residues. This chain's CDR3 is CASRTDGDAPQHF. CDR3 DNA: TGTGCCAGCAGGACCGACGGTGATGCGCCCCAGCATTTT.

The chain combines TRBV4-1 with TRBJ1-4; 9 bases map to TRBD1. V trimming: 4 bases; J trimming: 5 bases; junction bases outside the gene matches: 2. The CDR3 is 14 residues long. Germline loops: CDR1 MGHRA, CDR2 YSYEKL. Here the CDR3 reads CASSPGTGNEKLFF. Here the CDR3 DNA reads TGCGCCAGCAGCCCGGGGACAGGGAATGAAAAACTGTTTTTT.

The V gene is TRBV5-4, the J gene TRBJ1-1, with 7 nucleotides matching TRBD1. Germline CDR1 and CDR2: SGHNT and YYREEE (reference sequence). The CDR3 is 15 amino acids. The V gene end was trimmed by 2 bases and the J gene end by 3 bases; junction bases not matched to a gene: 7. The CDR3 here is CASSLRGGSYTEAFF. The CDR3 DNA is TGTGCCAGCAGCTTACGAGGGGGCTCATACACTGAAGCTTTCTTT.

The chain is built from TRBV29-1 and TRBJ2-3, with TRBD1 as a possible D gene (6 bases). Germline V gene sequence: CDR1 SQVTM, CDR2 ANQGSEA. The CDR3 is 13 residues long. V was pared by 6 bases and J by 0 bases, with 10 bases between. The CDR3 region is CSVGQPSTDTQYF. The DNA of the CDR3 is TGCAGCGTCGGACAGCCCAGCACAGATACGCAGTATTTT.

The gene calls are TRBV5-1 and TRBJ2-3; a weak D match, TRBD2 (6 bases). Trimming shortened V by 0 bases and J by 2 bases, and 16 bases separated the two germline ends. There are 17 residues in the CDR3. Germline lookup yields CDR1 SGHRS and CDR2 YFSETQ. DNA for the CDR3: TGCGCCAGCAGCTTGGTCCCCCTCGGAGGGTCCACAGATACGCAGTATTTT. Protein product: CASSLVPLGGSTDTQYF.

The J gene is TRBJ2-5, the V gene TRBV28, with D hard to call. The V end was cut by 6 bases, the J end by 3 bases, with 14 bases between. The germline V gene encodes CDR1 MDHEN and CDR2 SYDVKM. There are 14 residues in the CDR3. CDR3 sequence (DNA): TGTGCCAGCAGCCAGACCGATATCGAAGAGACCCAGTACTTC. Translated: CASSQTDIEETQYF.

This chain links TRBV5-1 with TRBJ1-1, with 11 bases fitting TRBD1. This CDR3 is 16 amino acids long. The germline V gene has CDR1 SGHRS and CDR2 YFSETQ. V trimming: 4 bases; J trimming: 4 bases; junction bases outside the gene matches: 9. The chain's CDR3 is CASSQDRGLFGTEAFF. In DNA, the CDR3 is TGCGCCAGCAGCCAGGACAGGGGGCTATTCGGCACTGAAGCTTTCTTT.

The chain carries TRBV5-1 and TRBJ2-2; 7 bases are a match to TRBD1. V dropped 5 bases and J dropped 10; count of bases not matched to a gene: 5. Germline CDR1 reads SGHRS; CDR2 reads YFSETQ. The CDR3 length is 12 residues. CDR3 sequence reads: CASRRTGPELFF. Here the CDR3 DNA reads TGCGCCAGCAGACGGACAGGACCGGAGCTGTTTTTT.

V gene TRBV30 combines with J gene TRBJ1-5; weak D call: TRBD1 (6 bases). This CDR3 is built from 13 residues. Between the trimmed V and J ends, which lost 2 bases and 5 bases, there was a span of 10 bases. CDR1 is GTSNPN and CDR2 is SVGIG in the germline V gene (reference sequence). CDR3 sequence (DNA): TGTGCCTGGAGTCGGGCAGGGGATCAGCCCCAGCATTTT. Protein: CAWSRAGDQPQHF. Full variable domain (missing parts from reference TRBV30 and TRBJ1-5): SQTIHQWPATLVQPVGSPLSLECTVEGTSNPNLYWYRQAAGRGLQLLFYSVGIGQISSEVPQNLSASRPQDRQFILSSKKLLLSDSGFYLCAWSRAGDQPQHFGDGTRLSIL.

The V and J genes are TRBV5-1 and TRBJ2-1; 11 positions match TRBD2. Losses at the gene ends were 1 base for V and 9 bases for J; bases not matched to a gene: 3. Germline V lookup: CDR1 SGHRS, CDR2 YFSETQ. CDR3 size: 14 residues. The DNA for the CDR3 is TGCGCCAGCAGCTTGTTAGCGGGAGGGGTTGAGCAGTTCTTC. This sequence encodes CASSLLAGGVEQFF.

This clone is a singleton in its sample. The sample has other DNA sequences that encode this CDR3 too. This rearrangement joins TRBV7-8 to TRBJ1-1, with D perhaps matching TRBD1 (6 bases). V was clipped by 3 bases and J by 0 bases, with 8 bases between them. The CDR3 consists of 14 residues. From germline, CDR1 is SGHVS and CDR2 FQNEAQ. The CDR3 here is CASSLGGLNTEAFF. As DNA, the CDR3 is TGTGCCAGCAGCTTGGGGGGGCTGAACACTGAAGCTTTCTTT.

The J gene is TRBJ1-2, the V gene TRBV4-3, with 9 bases aligning to TRBD1. Germline values: CDR1 LGHNA, CDR2 YSLEER. The V and J ends lost 1 base and 2 bases, in that order; junction bases with no gene match: 2. This CDR3 is 15 amino acids long. CDR3 in DNA: TGCGCCAGCAGCCAAGCAGGACAGGGGAACTATGGCTACACCTTC. It codes for CASSQAGQGNYGYTF.